This T cell receptor (beta chain) was sequenced during a study of blood T cell repertoires in COVID-19. Study information: Nucleic acid was either cDNA or gDNA, and it came from T cells, B-cell-depleted T cells, or PBMCs.

It was during active infection that Seattle patients were enrolled and then longitudinally followed. Original analysis: The authors estimated nucleated cell counts from reference gene primer amplification. Repertoires were generated with immunoSEQ multiplex PCR, while TCRdb's copy carries only in-frame clones and drops some. For V, J and clone size, that table is used; D and trimming come from the DNA. The sample lists 220,000 or so clones, about 88% occurring once. The CDR3 contains 16 residues. The germline CDR1 and CDR2 sequences are LGHDT and YNNKEL (reference sequence). V was shortened by 1 base and J by 6 bases, with 16 bases between the two germline ends.

Sequenced: peripheral blood. The chain uses TRBV3-1 (or the pseudogene TRBV3-2) and TRBJ1-5; TRBD1 is a possible D gene (5 bases). The receptor comes from a woman aged 50 to 65 with COVID-19, enrolled during active disease. The CDR3 reads CASSQGPRVVTQPQHF. The DNA of the CDR3 is TGTGCCAGCAGCCAAGGACCCAGGGTAGTTACTCAGCCCCAGCATTTT.